This T cell receptor beta chain is from a study of blood T cell repertoires in COVID-19. Study information: Samples representing acute and convalescent COVID-19 were sourced from the United States, Italy and Spain. PBMCs, B-cell-depleted T cells, or T cells were the source of the cDNA or gDNA that made up the material.

Trimming left V 1 base short and J 2 bases short, with 13 bases between. Germline-derived CDR1 and CDR2 are SGDLS and YYNGEE. This CDR3 has 16 residues. How the authors handled the data: Estimation of nucleated cell counts relied on the amplification of reference gene primers. The assay was immunoSEQ multiplex PCR, and TCRdb's table has in-frame clones only and misses some. The DNA was the basis for D and trimming; V, J and clone size are from that table. The table lists around 78,000 clones, 80% to 90% of them singletons. The receptor was derived from a man aged 50 to 60 with active COVID-19. The specimen was peripheral blood. V usage is TRBV9 and J usage is TRBJ1-3, with D possibly being TRBD1 (5 bases). The CDR3 spells CASSVITQGAGNTIYF. CDR3 nucleotides: TGTGCCAGCAGCGTAATTACCCAGGGCGCTGGAAACACCATATATTTT. Full variable domain (outside the CDR3, taken from reference TRBV9 and TRBJ1-3): DSGVTQTPKHLITATGQRVTLRCSPRSGDLSVYWYQQSLDQGLQFLIQYYNGEERAKGNILERFSAQQFPDLHSELNLSSLELGDSALYFCASSVITQGAGNTIYFGEGSWLTVV.